Sequencing of this TCR beta chain was carried out in a study of blood T cell repertoires in COVID-19. Study-level information: COVID-19 samples from acute and convalescent phases originated in the United States, Italy and Spain. Nucleic acid was either cDNA or gDNA, and it came from T cells, B-cell-depleted T cells, or PBMCs.

This clone was found once. The V gene end was trimmed by 2 bases and the J gene end by 8 bases; junction bases not matched to a gene: 6. The CDR3 contains 14 residues. Germline V gene data show CDR1 as GTSNPN and CDR2 as SVGIG (reference sequence). In the study's own analysis: Amplification of reference gene primers was used by the study to estimate nucleated cell counts. The protocol was immunoSEQ multiplex PCR, while the TCRdb copy is restricted to in-frame clones and leaves out a portion. The V and J calls and clone size are taken from that table; D and trimming were inferred from the DNA. The data hold 400,000 or so clones, with about 88% observed a single time.

This receptor was identified in a human donor in a cohort sampled during active COVID-19. The chain has TRBV30 and TRBJ1-4, with 9 bases aligning to TRBD1. The specimen was peripheral blood. The CDR3 spells CAWSSGTGREKLFF. CDR3 DNA sequence: TGTGCCTGGAGTTCCGGGACAGGGAGAGAAAAACTGTTTTTT.